A single sample is the source of the 3 T cell receptor beta chains below, sequenced in a study of neurological immune-mediated disorders. The time point here: longitudinal time-point 3. A single record per CDR3 protein comes from TCRdb applying MiXCR to the 5' RACE reads. This sample has 95,000 to 110,000 distinct CDR3 sequences, with about 10% found just once. The sample taken for sequencing was PBMCs. The receptors were sampled from a female donor with HTLV-1-associated myelopathy (HAM/TSP).

This clonotype was counted many times. J is TRBJ2-1 and V is TRBV5-1, with TRBD2 identical over 8 bases. Per the germline V gene, CDR1 is SGHRS and CDR2 is YFSETQ. The V segment lost 0 bases and the J segment 2 bases; nucleotides outside the gene matches: 4. The CDR3 is made up of 16 amino acids. CDR3 loop: CASSLETGGAYNEQFF. In DNA, the CDR3 is TGCGCCAGCAGCTTGGAAACGGGGGGGGCCTACAATGAGCAGTTCTTC. The whole variable domain, filled in from reference TRBV5-1 and TRBJ2-1, reads KAGVTQTPRYLIKTRGQQVTLSCSPISGHRSVSWYQQTPGQGLQFLFEYFSETQRNKGNFPGRFSGRQFSNSRSEMNVSTLELGDSALYLCASSLETGGAYNEQFFGPGTRLTVL.

This clonotype was seen repeatedly, ten times or more. This chain joins TRBV5-1 and TRBJ2-1; 9 bases agree with TRBD2. From germline, CDR1 is SGHRS and CDR2 YFSETQ. The CDR3 contains 16 residues. V shed 1 base and J 6 bases; nucleotides not matched to a gene: 8. As DNA, the CDR3 is TGCGCCAGCAGCTTGCCCGTGCGGGGGGGCCTCAATGAGCAGTTCTTC. Translation: CASSLPVRGGLNEQFF.

This clonotype has at least ten counts. The V gene is TRBV20-1, the J gene TRBJ2-1, with TRBD1 matching 10 bases. Germline values: CDR1 DFQATT, CDR2 SNEGSKA (reference sequence). The J segment lost 10 bases and the V segment lost 6 bases, leaving 9 bases of the junction unmatched. CDR3 length: 13 amino acids. In nucleotides, the CDR3 is TGCAGTGCCCTTGCGACAGGGGGCGGCGAGCAGTTCTTC. Protein sequence: CSALATGGGEQFF.